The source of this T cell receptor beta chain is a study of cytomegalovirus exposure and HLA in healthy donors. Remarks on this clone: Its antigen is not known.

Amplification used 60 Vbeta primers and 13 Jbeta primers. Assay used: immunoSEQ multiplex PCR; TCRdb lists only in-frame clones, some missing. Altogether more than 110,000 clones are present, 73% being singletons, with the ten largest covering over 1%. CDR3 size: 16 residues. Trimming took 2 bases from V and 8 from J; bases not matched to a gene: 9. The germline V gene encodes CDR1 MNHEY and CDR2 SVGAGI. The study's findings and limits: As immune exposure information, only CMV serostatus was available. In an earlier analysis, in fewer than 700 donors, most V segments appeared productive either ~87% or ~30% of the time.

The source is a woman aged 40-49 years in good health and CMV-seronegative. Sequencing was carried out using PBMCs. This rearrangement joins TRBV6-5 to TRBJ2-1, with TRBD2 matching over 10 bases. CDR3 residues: CASSYTLAGVEDEQFF. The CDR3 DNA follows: TGTGCCAGCAGTTACACGCTAGCGGGGGTAGAAGATGAGCAGTTCTTC.